This entry describes one TCR beta chain. Its antigen is still unknown. This sample was included in a study of cytomegalovirus exposure and HLA in healthy donors. Study overall: There were some 400 genotyped donors. Of these, roughly 84% fell in the genetic ancestry cluster associated with self-reported Caucasian donors. Study-level results: Immune exposure data for these donors was limited to CMV serostatus.

The germline gives CDR1 MNHEY, CDR2 SVGAGI. The CDR3 has 13 residues. Trimming cost V 6 bases and J 4 bases, with 12 bases left between them. PCR amplification relied on 60 Vbeta primers (plus 13 Jbeta primers). Produced via immunoSEQ multiplex PCR; TCRdb's table is partial and in-frame only. The sample contains 150,000 to 200,000 clones, over 75% of which appear only once. This chain links TRBV6-5 with TRBJ1-1; D is unresolved. The specimen was PBMCs. This sequence was found in a man in his late teens or twenties in good health and CMV-seronegative. CDR3 loop: CASRRGFGTEAFF. CDR3 DNA sequence: TGTGCCAGCAGACGAGGGTTCGGCACTGAAGCTTTCTTT.